This T cell receptor (beta chain) is from a study of blood T cell repertoires in COVID-19. The method was immunoSEQ multiplex PCR; TCRdb's version includes in-frame clones alone and lacks a portion of them. Of 290,000 or so clones listed, approximately 86% are singletons. The V gene's germline CDR1 is MNHEY and CDR2 SMNVEV (reference sequence). Trimming took 6 bases from V and 4 from J; bases not matched to a gene: 9. The CDR3 spans 15 residues. The chain has TRBV27 and TRBJ1-5; 7 bases align to TRBD1. The source material was PBMCs or T cells enriched from blood (not recorded which). The source is a woman aged 18-30 years who had recovered from COVID-19. CDR3 loop: CASSQRQGRNQPQHF. In DNA, the CDR3 is TGTGCCAGCAGCCAACGACAGGGACGGAATCAGCCCCAGCATTTT.